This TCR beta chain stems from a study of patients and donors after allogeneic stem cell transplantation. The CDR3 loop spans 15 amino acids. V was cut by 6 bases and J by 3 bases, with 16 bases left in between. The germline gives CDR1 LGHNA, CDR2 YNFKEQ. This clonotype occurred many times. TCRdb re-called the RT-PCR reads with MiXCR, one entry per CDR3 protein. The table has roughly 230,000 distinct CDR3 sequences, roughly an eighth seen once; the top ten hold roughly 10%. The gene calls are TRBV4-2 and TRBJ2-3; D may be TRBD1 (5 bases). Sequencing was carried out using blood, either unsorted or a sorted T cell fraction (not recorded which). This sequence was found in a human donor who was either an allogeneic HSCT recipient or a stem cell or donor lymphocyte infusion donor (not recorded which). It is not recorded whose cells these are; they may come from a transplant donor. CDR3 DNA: TGTGCCAGCAGAGGGGTGGGTCTTACGACAGATACGCAGTATTTT. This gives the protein CASRGVGLTTDTQYF.